This is a list of T cell receptor beta chains from one sample in a study of spatial heterogeneity in lung cancer. In TCRdb, the 5' RACE reads were re-called with MiXCR into one record per CDR3 protein. The data show some 37,000 distinct CDR3 sequences, 6% to 8% seen once. Sequencing was performed on PBMCs, taken at surgery. The receptors come from a male donor with early-stage non-small cell lung cancer. The CDR3 runs from the conserved cysteine through the conserved F or W. Fields, in order: clone size, D gene, V gene, J gene, CDR3 protein, CDR3 DNA. D genes are given only for firm matches. Not every row has a clone size; where given, it reads once, few, many or a size class.

clone size: few
D gene: TRBD1
V gene: TRBV6-5
J gene: TRBJ1-6
CDR3 protein: CASSSSGTGGGSYNSPLHF
CDR3 DNA: TGTGCCAGCAGTTCCTCCGGGACAGGGGGCGGGTCGTATAATTCACCCCTCCACTTT

clone size: many
D gene: TRBD1
V gene: TRBV29-1
J gene: TRBJ2-1
CDR3 protein: CSVERDRGNNEQFF
CDR3 DNA: TGCAGCGTTGAAAGGGACAGGGGGAACAATGAGCAGTTCTTC

clone size: NA
D gene: NA
V gene: TRBV24-1
J gene: TRBJ2-1
CDR3 protein: CATSDIRVGNEQFF
CDR3 DNA: TGTGCCACCAGTGACATCAGGGTAGGGAATGAGCAGTTCTTC

clone size: many
D gene: TRBD1
V gene: TRBV24-1
J gene: TRBJ2-3
CDR3 protein: CATRGQGVTDTQYF
CDR3 DNA: TGTGCCACCCGGGGACAGGGCGTCACAGATACGCAGTATTTT

clone size: few
D gene: TRBD1
V gene: TRBV6-5
J gene: TRBJ2-7
CDR3 protein: CASRKGQGTYEQYF
CDR3 DNA: TGTGCCAGCAGAAAGGGACAGGGGACCTACGAGCAGTACTTC

clone size: few
D gene: NA
V gene: TRBV9
J gene: TRBJ1-1
CDR3 protein: CASSVGTTGGNTEAFF
CDR3 DNA: TGTGCCAGCAGCGTGGGTACCACAGGAGGGAACACTGAAGCTTTCTTT

clone size: NA
D gene: NA
V gene: TRBV5-1
J gene: TRBJ1-1
CDR3 protein: CASSHPGNTEAFF
CDR3 DNA: TGCGCCAGCAGCCACCCGGGGAACACTGAAGCTTTCTTT

clone size: many
D gene: NA
V gene: TRBV4-3
J gene: TRBJ1-6
CDR3 protein: CASSHGTANSPLHF
CDR3 DNA: TGCGCCAGCAGCCACGGGACGGCTAATTCACCCCTCCACTTT

clone size: many
D gene: NA
V gene: TRBV6-5
J gene: TRBJ2-1
CDR3 protein: CASSYSPPDGIYNEQFF
CDR3 DNA: TGTGCCAGCAGTTACTCGCCCCCGGACGGGATCTACAATGAGCAGTTCTTC

clone size: NA
D gene: NA
V gene: TRBV12-3/TRBV12-4
J gene: TRBJ2-7
CDR3 protein: CASSLAGPSSYEQYF
CDR3 DNA: TGTGCCAGCAGTTTAGCGGGCCCGAGCTCCTACGAGCAGTACTTC

clone size: many
D gene: NA
V gene: TRBV10-3
J gene: TRBJ1-1
CDR3 protein: CAISEGALNTEAFF
CDR3 DNA: TGTGCCATCAGTGAGGGGGCTCTGAACACTGAAGCTTTCTTT

clone size: NA
D gene: NA
V gene: TRBV7-2
J gene: TRBJ1-5
CDR3 protein: CASSAAGGGQPQHF
CDR3 DNA: TGTGCCAGCAGCGCAGCGGGGGGAGGCCAGCCCCAGCATTTT

clone size: NA
D gene: NA
V gene: TRBV7-9
J gene: TRBJ2-5
CDR3 protein: CASSRPGTPGRETQYF
CDR3 DNA: TGTGCCAGCAGCCGACCCGGGACTCCTGGGAGAGAGACCCAGTACTTC

clone size: few
D gene: NA
V gene: TRBV29-1
J gene: TRBJ1-3
CDR3 protein: CSAAGSGGNTIYF
CDR3 DNA: TGCAGCGCAGCAGGGTCCGGGGGGAACACCATATATTTT

clone size: NA
D gene: TRBD1
V gene: TRBV18
J gene: TRBJ2-2
CDR3 protein: CASSPYARQGYNTGELFF
CDR3 DNA: TGTGCCAGCTCACCATACGCCCGACAGGGTTATAACACCGGGGAGCTGTTTTTT

clone size: many
D gene: NA
V gene: TRBV7-2
J gene: TRBJ2-3
CDR3 protein: CASSQGLATDTQYF
CDR3 DNA: TGTGCCAGCAGCCAGGGACTCGCCACAGATACGCAGTATTTT

clone size: NA
D gene: NA
V gene: TRBV30
J gene: TRBJ1-1
CDR3 protein: CAWRTGKVAFF
CDR3 DNA: TGTGCCTGGAGAACAGGGAAAGTGGCTTTCTTT

clone size: many
D gene: TRBD1
V gene: TRBV6-2/TRBV6-3
J gene: TRBJ2-7
CDR3 protein: CASNTGARQYF
CDR3 DNA: TGTGCCAGCAATACAGGGGCAAGACAGTACTTC

clone size: NA
D gene: TRBD1
V gene: TRBV7-3
J gene: TRBJ2-7
CDR3 protein: CASSRDRTGAVYEQYF
CDR3 DNA: TGTGCCAGCAGCCGAGACCGGACAGGGGCGGTCTACGAGCAGTACTTC

clone size: many
D gene: TRBD1
V gene: TRBV6-6
J gene: TRBJ2-3
CDR3 protein: CASSYRTGATDTQYF
CDR3 DNA: TGTGCCAGCAGTTACCGGACAGGAGCCACAGATACGCAGTATTTT

clone size: many
D gene: TRBD2
V gene: TRBV7-2
J gene: TRBJ2-4
CDR3 protein: CASSNAPGLAGAKNIQYF
CDR3 DNA: TGTGCCAGCAGCAACGCACCGGGACTAGCAGGAGCCAAAAACATTCAGTACTTC

clone size: NA
D gene: TRBD2
V gene: TRBV12-3/TRBV12-4
J gene: TRBJ2-5
CDR3 protein: CASSSRTSGVETQYF
CDR3 DNA: TGTGCCAGCAGTTCCAGGACTAGCGGGGTTGAGACCCAGTACTTC

clone size: few
D gene: NA
V gene: TRBV18
J gene: TRBJ1-3
CDR3 protein: CASSPGVNSGNTIYF
CDR3 DNA: TGTGCCAGCTCACCGGGGGTAAACTCTGGAAACACCATATATTTT

clone size: NA
D gene: NA
V gene: TRBV12-3/TRBV12-4
J gene: TRBJ2-2
CDR3 protein: CASSFTRDSENTGELFF
CDR3 DNA: TGTGCCAGCAGTTTTACTCGGGACTCGGAGAACACCGGGGAGCTGTTTTTT

clone size: many
D gene: NA
V gene: TRBV6-1
J gene: TRBJ2-2
CDR3 protein: CASSETTPGTGELFF
CDR3 DNA: TGTGCCAGCAGTGAAACGACGCCAGGCACCGGGGAGCTGTTTTTT

clone size: NA
D gene: TRBD2
V gene: TRBV11-2
J gene: TRBJ2-1
CDR3 protein: CASRPTKRGKTYNEQFF
CDR3 DNA: TGTGCCAGCAGGCCTACCAAGCGGGGGAAGACGTACAATGAGCAGTTCTTC

clone size: many
D gene: TRBD1
V gene: TRBV10-3
J gene: TRBJ2-4
CDR3 protein: CAISESKGAHIQYF
CDR3 DNA: TGTGCCATCAGTGAGTCGAAGGGGGCACACATTCAGTACTTC

clone size: many
D gene: TRBD1
V gene: TRBV2
J gene: TRBJ2-5
CDR3 protein: CASIKDRGLQETQYF
CDR3 DNA: TGTGCCAGCATTAAGGACAGGGGGCTCCAAGAGACCCAGTACTTC

clone size: many
D gene: NA
V gene: TRBV3-1
J gene: TRBJ1-5
CDR3 protein: CASSQDGRGNQPQHF
CDR3 DNA: TGTGCCAGCAGCCAAGATGGCAGGGGAAATCAGCCCCAGCATTTT

clone size: many
D gene: NA
V gene: TRBV20-1
J gene: TRBJ2-6
CDR3 protein: CSASPGPGANVLTF
CDR3 DNA: TGCAGTGCTAGCCCCGGCCCTGGGGCCAACGTCCTGACTTTC

clone size: many
D gene: TRBD2
V gene: TRBV12-3/TRBV12-4
J gene: TRBJ2-2
CDR3 protein: CASSFLGEGGELFF
CDR3 DNA: TGTGCCAGCAGTTTCTTGGGGGAGGGCGGGGAGCTGTTTTTT

clone size: many
D gene: NA
V gene: TRBV5-5
J gene: TRBJ1-6
CDR3 protein: CASSETDPNSPLHF
CDR3 DNA: TGTGCCAGCAGCGAGACGGATCCTAATTCACCCCTCCACTTT

clone size: many
D gene: NA
V gene: TRBV20-1
J gene: TRBJ1-1
CDR3 protein: CSARPGTERWTEAFF
CDR3 DNA: TGCAGTGCTAGACCTGGGACGGAGCGGTGGACTGAAGCTTTCTTT

clone size: many
D gene: TRBD1
V gene: TRBV29-1
J gene: TRBJ2-1
CDR3 protein: CSGSGGNEQFF
CDR3 DNA: TGCAGCGGATCAGGGGGCAATGAGCAGTTCTTC